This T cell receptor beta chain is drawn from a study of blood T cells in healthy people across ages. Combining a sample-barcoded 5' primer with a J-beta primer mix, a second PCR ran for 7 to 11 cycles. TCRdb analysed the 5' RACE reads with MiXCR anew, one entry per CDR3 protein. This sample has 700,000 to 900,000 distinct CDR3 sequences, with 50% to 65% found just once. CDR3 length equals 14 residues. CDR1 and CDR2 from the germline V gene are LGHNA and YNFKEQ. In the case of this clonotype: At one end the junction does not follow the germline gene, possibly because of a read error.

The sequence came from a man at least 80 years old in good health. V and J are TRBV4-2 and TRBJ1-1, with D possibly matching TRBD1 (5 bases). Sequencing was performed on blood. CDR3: CASSQGGKNTETFF. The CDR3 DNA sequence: TGTGCCAGCAGCCAAGGGGGGAAGAACACTGAAACTTTCTTT.